This entry lists 20 T cell receptor beta chains sequenced from one sample in a study of CD8+ T cells in alopecia areata (dated by TCRdb to about 2018). The time point label corresponds to: less than five weeks on oral tofacitinib. Read against the paper, the sample's treatment or condition label means: oral pan-JAK inhibitor, 5-10 mg twice daily. Library prep was done by the immunoSEQ multiplex PCR assay. RNA was extracted from all samples and reverse transcribed into cDNA as template for TCR sequencing. The table comes from immuneACCESS by way of TCRdb, which keeps in-frame sequences with V and J called. Part of the clones is missing from these tables; in studies checked, under half for an unresolved V gene and the rest for unknown reasons. The table for this sample lists under 200,000 clones; about three fifths of them were counted only once. The ten top clones hold 0.75% to 0.95% of the sample.

Specimen: CD4+ T cells sorted from blood, collected at week 4, from a patient treated with tofacitinib. Every receptor here comes from a human donor with alopecia areata.

A single count supports this clone. The rearrangement links TRBV19 to TRBJ2-7; TRBD1 agrees at 7 bases. Trimming cost V 9 bases and J 9 bases; bases outside gene matches: 20. The CDR3 is 15 residues long. CDR1 is LNHDA and CDR2 is SQIVND in the germline V gene (reference sequence). The CDR3 protein is CASKKSETGSWGQYF. CDR3 coding DNA: TGTGCCAGCAAGAAATCCGAGACAGGGTCCTGGGGGCAGTACTTC.

The chain employs TRBV13 and TRBJ2-4, with D possibly being TRBD2 (5 bases). Trimming removed 4 bases at V and 1 base at J, with 14 bases between. The CDR3 length is 16 residues. CDR1 PRHDT and CDR2 FYEKMQ come from the germline V gene (reference sequence). CDR3 residues: CASSSRAGAAKNIQYF. CDR3 sequence (DNA): TGTGCCAGCAGCTCGAGGGCGGGTGCGGCCAAAAACATTCAGTACTTC.

V is TRBV29-1 and J is TRBJ2-2, with a weak D call TRBD1 (6 bases). The germline V gene has CDR1 SQVTM and CDR2 ANQGSEA. Trimming stripped 6 bases from V and 2 bases from J, with 16 bases between. The CDR3 contains 15 residues. CDR3 DNA: TGCAGCGTGCGCCCTGGACAGTTCAACACCGGGGAGCTGTTTTTT. Protein sequence: CSVRPGQFNTGELFF.

The V gene is TRBV2, the J gene TRBJ2-1; TRBD1 agrees at 11 bases. This CDR3 comprises 16 residues. V lost 8 bases and J lost 6; bases outside the gene matches: 12. Germline CDR1 and CDR2: SNHLY and FYNNEI. The CDR3 DNA follows: TGTGCCAGCTCTGGACAGGGGGCAATTCCGGCCAATGAGCAGTTCTTC. This gives the protein CASSGQGAIPANEQFF.

This clone was detected once. V usage is TRBV23-1 and J usage is TRBJ2-7, with D possibly matching TRBD1 (5 bases). TRBV23-1 is labeled an ORF, and its function is uncertain. The CDR3 runs to 15 residues. The V gene lost 0 bases and the J gene lost 2 bases, with 11 bases spanning the gap. CDR3 coding DNA: TGCGCCAGCAGTCAATCTAGACAGATCGCCTACGAGCAGTACTTC. Translated, it gives CASSQSRQIAYEQYF.

The chain has TRBV5-6 and TRBJ2-5; D ambiguous. CDR1 is SGHDT and CDR2 is YYEEEE in the germline V gene. This CDR3 is 14 amino acids long. Trimming shortened V by 1 base and J by 5 bases, and 12 bases separated the two germline ends. CDR3 region: CASSLLRVGETQYF. In DNA, the CDR3 is TGTGCCAGCAGCTTGCTCCGGGTAGGGGAGACCCAGTACTTC. Together with reference TRBV5-6 and TRBJ2-5, the CDR3 gives the full variable domain: DAGVTQSPTHLIKTRGQQVTLRCSPKSGHDTVSWYQQALGQGPQFIFQYYEEEERQRGNFPDRFSGHQFPNYSSELNVNALLLGDSALYLCASSLLRVGETQYFGPGTRLLVL.

V is TRBV27 and J is TRBJ2-5; TRBD1 matches 7 bases. The CDR3 is 17 amino acids. In germline, CDR1 is MNHEY, CDR2 SMNVEV (reference sequence). The ends lost 5 bases at V and 4 bases at J; junction bases unmatched: 16. The CDR3 loop reads CASSPQPQKGGGETQYF. The CDR3 DNA sequence: TGTGCCAGCAGTCCCCAACCCCAGAAAGGGGGCGGAGAGACCCAGTACTTC.

The chain carries TRBV11-2 and TRBJ1-5; possibly TRBD1 for D (5 bases). V was trimmed by 0 bases and J by 5 bases, leaving 8 bases between them. The CDR3 sequence is 14 residues long. CDR1 is SGHAT, CDR2 FQNNGV, per germline. Written as DNA, the CDR3 is TGTGCCAGCAGCTTAGACAGGGCCTATCAGCCCCAGCATTTT. Its translation is CASSLDRAYQPQHF.

There are a few counts of this clone. The genes are TRBV11-2 and TRBJ2-3, with TRBD2 matching over 12 bases. The CDR3 has 15 residues. Trimming took 1 base from V and 7 from J; bases not matched to a gene: 3. Germline CDR1 reads SGHAT; CDR2 reads FQNNGV. DNA of the CDR3: TGTGCCAGCAGCTTAGCTAGCGGGGGGGCAAATACGCAGTATTTT. It encodes CASSLASGGANTQYF. Full variable domain (missing parts from reference TRBV11-2 and TRBJ2-3): EAGVAQSPRYKIIEKRQSVAFWCNPISGHATLYWYQQILGQGPKLLIQFQNNGVVDDSQLPKDRFSAERLKGVDSTLKIQPAKLEDSAVYLCASSLASGGANTQYFGPGTRLTVL.

V and J are TRBV30 and TRBJ2-3; 11 bases align to TRBD2. From germline, CDR1 is GTSNPN and CDR2 SVGIG (reference sequence). This CDR3 region has 14 residues. The ends lost 3 bases at V and 1 base at J; junction bases unmatched: 0. The DNA for the CDR3 is TGTGCCTGGAGGACTAGCGGGGGCACAGATACGCAGTATTTT. Translated: CAWRTSGGTDTQYF.

This clone was counted once. The chain has TRBV30 and TRBJ1-5; maybe TRBD1 (6 bases). This CDR3 spans 13 amino acids. CDR1 is GTSNPN and CDR2 is SVGIG in the germline V gene (reference sequence). V was cut by 0 bases and J by 6 bases, with 9 bases left in between. CDR3 coding DNA: TGTGCCTGGAGTGTGGCAGGGGCTCAGCCCCAGCATTTT. Amino acids: CAWSVAGAQPQHF.

This chain connects TRBV29-1 to TRBJ2-7; weak D call: TRBD1 (6 bases). CDR1 and CDR2 (germline): SQVTM, ANQGSEA. V dropped 3 bases and J dropped 7 bases, with 10 bases sitting between them. CDR3 length: 11 amino acids. The CDR3 nucleotides are TGCAGCGTTGACAGGGGACGGGAGCAGTACTTC. Translating it yields CSVDRGREQYF.

The chain has TRBV7-2 and TRBJ1-1; D not certain. There are 15 residues in the CDR3. V shed 5 bases and J shed 1 base, with 14 bases lying between them. Germline CDR1 SGHTA, CDR2 FQGNSA. CDR3 DNA sequence: TGTGCCAGCAGCCTGGGTCGGGGATCGAACACTGAAGCTTTCTTT. Amino acid sequence: CASSLGRGSNTEAFF.

CDR3 DNA sequence: TGTGCCTGGTCAGGGGGCGGGAATTCACCCCTCCACTTT. Translation: CAWSGGGNSPLHF. This sequence joins TRBV30 and TRBJ1-6; 8 bases are a match to TRBD1. The CDR3 contains 13 residues. V trimming: 5 bases; J trimming: 7 bases; junction bases outside the gene matches: 4. CDR1 is GTSNPN and CDR2 is SVGIG in the germline V gene (reference sequence).

J is TRBJ2-7 and V is TRBV29-1; 10 bases agree with TRBD1. CDR1 is SQVTM and CDR2 is ANQGSEA in the germline V gene. The ends lost 7 bases at V and 5 bases at J; junction bases unmatched: 8. CDR3 length equals 13 residues. The CDR3: CSATGQGIHEQYF. The CDR3 DNA reads TGCAGCGCCACGGGACAGGGGATCCACGAGCAGTACTTC.

A remark on this clone: One end of the junction fails to match germline, which may point to a read error. The chain carries TRBV10-3 and TRBJ2-1; D gene unclear. The CDR3 extends over 12 amino acids. Germline assignment: CDR1 ENHRY and CDR2 SYGVKD. The CDR3, as DNA: TGTGCCATCAGTGACTATCCCAATGAGCAGCTCTTC. Translated: CAISDYPNEQLF.

V and J are TRBV9 and TRBJ2-3, with 10 bases identical to TRBD2. The CDR3 length is 15 residues. The germline V gene has CDR1 SGDLS and CDR2 YYNGEE. Losses at the gene ends were 3 bases for V and 1 base for J; bases not matched to a gene: 2. In nucleotides, the CDR3 is TGTGCCAGCAGCGGTACTAGCGGGGGCACAGATACGCAGTATTTT. It specifies CASSGTSGGTDTQYF.

CDR3 sequence reads: CASSDLGAGANVLTF. CDR3 coding DNA: TGTGCCAGCAGTGACTTGGGGGCTGGGGCCAACGTCCTGACTTTC. The J gene is TRBJ2-6, the V gene TRBV6-5; D could derive from TRBD1 or TRBD2 (5 bases each). The germline gives CDR1 MNHEY, CDR2 SVGAGI. V lost 5 bases, J lost 2 bases, and 10 bases lay in between. The CDR3 spans 15 residues.

This clone was picked up one time. Other DNA sequences within the sample encode an identical CDR3. This rearrangement joins TRBV30 to TRBJ1-5; 9 bases fit TRBD1. V shed 1 base, J shed 7 bases, and the junction held 5 bases outside the gene matches. The CDR3 loop spans 14 amino acids. Germline lookup yields CDR1 GTSNPN and CDR2 SVGIG (reference sequence). CDR3 loop: CAWSETGGRQPQHF. CDR3 nucleotide sequence: TGTGCCTGGAGTGAAACAGGGGGCAGGCAGCCCCAGCATTTT. The full variable domain, its missing parts supplied by reference TRBV30 and TRBJ1-5, is SQTIHQWPATLVQPVGSPLSLECTVEGTSNPNLYWYRQAAGRGLQLLFYSVGIGQISSEVPQNLSASRPQDRQFILSSKKLLLSDSGFYLCAWSETGGRQPQHFGDGTRLSIL.

This rearrangement joins TRBV29-1 to TRBJ1-2, with D hard to call. Germline CDR1 and CDR2: SQVTM and ANQGSEA. Between the trimmed V and J ends, which lost 5 bases and 8 bases, there was a span of 18 bases. This CDR3 is 13 amino acids long. The CDR3 coding sequence is TGCAGCGTTTATGAGGGCGGCCCCGGAGGCTACACCTTC. Its translation: CSVYEGGPGGYTF.